This TCR beta chain comes out of a study of cytomegalovirus exposure and HLA in healthy donors. Looking at the study overall: An early release of data contained approximately 80 million unique TCRs, which came from HLA-typed donors.

Study results and caveats: Presence/absence analyses took donor sequencing depth as roughly uniform. Rarity held for most TCR sequences, but there were some public TCRs that occurred in many donors. Further analysis was carried out later, and it showed several of the most significant clusters appearing linked to common viral pathogens.

Concerning this clone: Its antigen is still unknown.

The V and J ends lost 6 bases and 8 bases, in that order; junction bases with no gene match: 5. The CDR3 sequence is 12 residues long. Germline values: CDR1 ENHRY, CDR2 SYGVKD. The PCR made use of 60 Vbeta and 13 Jbeta primers. Libraries were prepared by immunoSEQ multiplex PCR; TCRdb keeps only in-frame clonotypes and omits some of them. This sample has 100,000 to 150,000 clones; around 72% occur once, and the top ten carry roughly 9%. Source material: PBMCs. V and J are TRBV10-3 and TRBJ1-1; 8 nucleotides agree with TRBD1. The TCR originated in a woman in her 50s in good health and CMV-seropositive. In DNA, the CDR3 is TGTGCCATCAGCCCGACAGGGGTCGAAGCTTTCTTT. Translation gives CAISPTGVEAFF.